This TCR beta chain was identified in a study of T-cell reconstitution after alpha-beta-depleted transplantation in children. General observations from the study: Two months or so post-transplant, alpha-beta T cells reportedly derived from several hundred expanded graft clones. The origin of high day-60 TCRbeta diversity in some patients lay in surviving recipient T cells and thymic progenitors. Once a year had passed after transplant, T-cell counts and diversity came mostly from newly produced T cells.

This sample's TCRbeta library carried unique molecular identifier barcodes. Each CDR3 protein gets one entry after TCRdb re-called the PCR reads with MiXCR. The table shows around 670,000 distinct CDR3 sequences, with around 13% occurring only once. The germline V gene encodes CDR1 SNHLY and CDR2 FYNNEI. V was clipped by 2 bases and J by 1 base, with 14 bases between them. The CDR3 contains 17 residues. This clonotype has more than one count but fewer than ten. Its target is unknown. Sequenced material: PBMCs, taken before TCRalphabeta/CD19-depleted stem cell transplant. The TCR was taken from a girl aged 2-10 years with congenital amegakaryocytic thrombocytopenia, due to receive a stem cell transplant. The chain has TRBV2 and TRBJ2-2; D is undetermined. CDR3 nucleotides: TGTGCCAGCAGTGAAATGGCACCTATTCTGAACACCGGGGAGCTGTTTTTT. The encoded protein is CASSEMAPILNTGELFF.